The 2 T cell receptor beta chains below all came from one sample that was sequenced in a study of radiotherapy plus CTLA-4 blockade in lung cancer. The data were produced by immunoSEQ multiplex PCR, yet TCRdb's version contains in-frame clones alone and is incomplete. The data show 15,000 to 20,000 clones, roughly 83% seen once. The specimen was peripheral blood, collected from a patient treated with radiotherapy plus ipilimumab. The source is a human donor with non-small cell lung cancer whose response to radiotherapy plus ipilimumab could not be evaluated.

The chain couples TRBV28 to TRBJ2-2; 10 nucleotides match TRBD2. Germline CDR1 is MDHEN and CDR2 is SYDVKM. The ends lost 6 bases at V and 3 bases at J; junction bases unmatched: 4. The CDR3 loop spans 15 amino acids. This CDR3 is CASRLSGGHTGELFF. CDR3 DNA: TGTGCCAGCAGACTTAGCGGGGGGCACACCGGGGAGCTGTTTTTT.

The V gene is TRBV5-5, the J gene TRBJ2-7; tentative D call: TRBD2 (7 bases). Trimming cost V 3 bases and J 2 bases, with 15 bases left between them. The CDR3 contains 15 residues. Germline loops: CDR1 SGHKS, CDR2 YYEKEE (reference sequence). The chain's CDR3 is CASSWGGGGTYEQYF. The CDR3 DNA is TGTGCCAGCAGCTGGGGGGGCGGGGGAACCTACGAGCAGTACTTC.